The rows below give T cell receptor beta chains drawn from one sample of a study of CD8 T cells in Susac syndrome. TCRdb analysed the immunoSEQ multiplex PCR reads with MiXCR anew, one entry per CDR3 protein. The sample yields about 140,000 distinct CDR3 sequences, around 95% seen once. Sequencing was performed on CD4+ T cells from PBMCs. The receptors here all came from a human donor with Susac syndrome. Both conserved end residues are part of each CDR3. Only some rows state a clone size, as once, few, many or a class for expanded clones.

clone_size v_call cdr3_aa
- TRBV30 CAWQYRGQETQYF
- TRBV3-1 CASSLGGTGNTNYGYTF
- TRBV9 CASSPSRVGYGYTF
- TRBV12-3/TRBV12-4 CASSLGPQGADEQFF
- TRBV28 CASSSQGGTGELFF
- TRBV23-1 CASSHGSLGPNVLTF
- TRBV5-1 CASSADRDTEAFF
- TRBV9 CASSVGSWDYGYTF
- TRBV4-1 CASSQVGLLLDQPQHF
once TRBV12-5 CASANAGNTEAFF
- TRBV7-9 CASSSRVAASTDTQYF
- TRBV20-1 CSARDWDGEKLFF
- TRBV5-1 CASSLRGSSQSEQFF
- TRBV12-3/TRBV12-4 CASTLAGSSYNEQFF
- TRBV7-9 CASSLGQGKNIQYF
- TRBV20-1 CSARDSRPLMAPLHF
- TRBV3-1 CASSQANYEQYF
- TRBV5-8 CASSLVIGTSGEQYF
once TRBV7-6 CASSEGLAGYEQYF
- TRBV25-1 CASSESGIYGYTF
- TRBV20-1 CSARRFGNQPQHF
- TRBV7-2 CASSLYRGYTF
once TRBV18 CASSGPSGINEQFF
- TRBV25-1 CARSRASFSPGANVLTF
- TRBV5-6 CASSVGPEAFF
once TRBV4-2 CASSQVTGGFGYTF
- TRBV18 CASSQGQGVYNEQFF
- TRBV4-1 CASSRGGFRNETQYF
- TRBV10-3 CATRGIDAGANVLTF
- TRBV5-4 CASSLRADSGANVLTF
- TRBV3-1 CASSRRAVDTEAFF
- TRBV3-1 CASSQDPGANVLTF
- TRBV29-1 CSVDRHGNEQFF
- TRBV7-9 CASSLRGLATTDTQYF
once TRBV5-1 CASSSSPPGTGGFEQFF
- TRBV20-1 CSALPRPNEETQYF
- TRBV3-1 CASSPTSGGYNEQFF
- TRBV9 CASSVGGLVTDTQYF
- TRBV4-1 CASSQVVAGGRYNEQFF
- TRBV20-1 CSASHHGETEAFF
- TRBV28 CASSFTGADNQPQHF
- TRBV28 CASSRYRDRVGEETQYF
- TRBV30 CAWSHLIGYTF
- TRBV28 CASMGGASYEQYF
- TRBV30 CAWTAGKSDYGYTF
- TRBV20-1 CSAREWGYTEAFF
- TRBV5-1 CASTPSGTTYEQYF
- TRBV5-4 CASSPWTGTDTQYF
- TRBV29-1 CSGQGGNTEAFF
- TRBV28 CASRLDRVAGELFF
- TRBV27 CASSGVVANPVGYTF
- TRBV15 CATSRVDRELYEQYF
- TRBV3-1 CASSQAQPQHF
few TRBV2 CASSGANVLTF
- TRBV5-1 CASSLERGWAQHF
- TRBV28 CASSFPIDRVRGYTF
- TRBV30 CAWSGPSENEKLFF
- TRBV12-3/TRBV12-4 CASSLSSGLGYTF
- TRBV24-1 CATRGEGETQYF
- TRBV27 CASSFVGGGQPQHF